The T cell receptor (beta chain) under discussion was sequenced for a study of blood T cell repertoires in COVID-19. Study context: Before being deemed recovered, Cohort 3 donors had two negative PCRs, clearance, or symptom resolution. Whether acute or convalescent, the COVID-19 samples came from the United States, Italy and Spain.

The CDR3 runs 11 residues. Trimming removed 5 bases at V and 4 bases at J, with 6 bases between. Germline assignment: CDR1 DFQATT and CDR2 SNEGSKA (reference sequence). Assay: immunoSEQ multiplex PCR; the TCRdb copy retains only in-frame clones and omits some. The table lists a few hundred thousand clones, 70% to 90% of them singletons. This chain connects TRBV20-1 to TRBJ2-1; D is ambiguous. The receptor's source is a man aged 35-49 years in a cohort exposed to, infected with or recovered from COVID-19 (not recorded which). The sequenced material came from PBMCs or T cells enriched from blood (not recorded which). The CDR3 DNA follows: TGCAGTGCTCCCCATTACAATGAGCAGTTCTTC. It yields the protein CSAPHYNEQFF.